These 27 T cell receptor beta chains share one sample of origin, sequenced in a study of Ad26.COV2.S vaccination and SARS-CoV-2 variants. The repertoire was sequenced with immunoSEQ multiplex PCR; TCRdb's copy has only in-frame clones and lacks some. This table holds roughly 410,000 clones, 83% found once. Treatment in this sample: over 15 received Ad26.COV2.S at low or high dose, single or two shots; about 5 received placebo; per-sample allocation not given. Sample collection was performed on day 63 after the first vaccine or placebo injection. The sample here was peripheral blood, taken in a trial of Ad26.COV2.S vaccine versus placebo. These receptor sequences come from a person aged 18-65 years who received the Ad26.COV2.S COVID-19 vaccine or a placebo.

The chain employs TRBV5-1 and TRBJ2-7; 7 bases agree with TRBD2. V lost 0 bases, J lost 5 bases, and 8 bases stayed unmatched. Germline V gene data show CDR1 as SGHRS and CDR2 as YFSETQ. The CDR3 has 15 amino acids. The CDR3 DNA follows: TGCGCCAGCAGCTTGGCAGGGAGGGCGGCCGACGAGCAGTACTTC. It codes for CASSLAGRAADEQYF.

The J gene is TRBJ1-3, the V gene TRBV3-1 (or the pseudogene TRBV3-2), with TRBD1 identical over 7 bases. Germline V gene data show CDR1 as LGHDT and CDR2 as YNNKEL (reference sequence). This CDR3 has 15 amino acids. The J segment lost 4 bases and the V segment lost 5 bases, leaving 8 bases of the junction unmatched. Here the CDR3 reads CASSYSGTAGNTIYF. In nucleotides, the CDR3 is TGTGCCAGCAGCTATTCGGGGACAGCGGGAAACACCATATATTTT.

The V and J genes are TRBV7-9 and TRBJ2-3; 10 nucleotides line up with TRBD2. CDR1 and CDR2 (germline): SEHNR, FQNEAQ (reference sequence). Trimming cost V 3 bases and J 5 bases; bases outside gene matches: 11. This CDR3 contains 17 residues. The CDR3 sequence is CASSFGRGASGGDTQYF. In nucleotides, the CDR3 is TGTGCCAGCAGCTTTGGAAGAGGGGCTAGCGGGGGAGATACGCAGTATTTT. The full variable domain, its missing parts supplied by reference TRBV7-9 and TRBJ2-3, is DTGVSQNPRHKITKRGQNVTFRCDPISEHNRLYWYRQTLGQGPEFLTYFQNEAQLEKSRLLSDRFSAERPKGSFSTLEIQRTEQGDSAMYLCASSFGRGASGGDTQYFGPGTRLTVL.

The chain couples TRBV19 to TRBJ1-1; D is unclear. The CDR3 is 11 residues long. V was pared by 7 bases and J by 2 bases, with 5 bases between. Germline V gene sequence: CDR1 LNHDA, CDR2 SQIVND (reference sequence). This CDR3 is CASTFNTEAFF. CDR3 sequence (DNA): TGTGCCAGTACTTTTAACACTGAAGCTTTCTTT.

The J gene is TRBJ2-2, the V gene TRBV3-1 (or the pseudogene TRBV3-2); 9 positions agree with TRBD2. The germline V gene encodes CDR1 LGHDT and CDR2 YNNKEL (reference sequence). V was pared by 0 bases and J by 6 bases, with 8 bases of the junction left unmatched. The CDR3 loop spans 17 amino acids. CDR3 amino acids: CASSQENIAGAPGELFF. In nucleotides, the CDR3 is TGTGCCAGCAGCCAAGAGAATATAGCGGGAGCGCCCGGGGAGCTGTTTTTT.

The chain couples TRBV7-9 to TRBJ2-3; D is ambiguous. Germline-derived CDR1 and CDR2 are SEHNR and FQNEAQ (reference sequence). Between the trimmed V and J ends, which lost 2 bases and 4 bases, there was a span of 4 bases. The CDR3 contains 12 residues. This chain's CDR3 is CASSLRADTQYF. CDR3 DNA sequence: TGTGCCAGCAGCTTAAGGGCAGATACGCAGTATTTT.

In DNA form, the CDR3 reads TGTGCCAGCAGCTTAGATGGGACAGGGGCTGGCTACACCTTC. Its translation: CASSLDGTGAGYTF. The genes are TRBV7-9 and TRBJ1-2; TRBD1 agrees at 10 bases. CDR1 and CDR2 (germline): SEHNR, FQNEAQ (reference sequence). This CDR3 is 14 amino acids long. Trimming took 1 base from V and 7 from J; bases not matched to a gene: 3.

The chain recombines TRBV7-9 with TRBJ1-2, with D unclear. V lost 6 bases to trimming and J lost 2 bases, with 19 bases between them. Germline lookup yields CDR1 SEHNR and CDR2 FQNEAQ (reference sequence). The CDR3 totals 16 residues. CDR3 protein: CASRPTRGRINYGYTF. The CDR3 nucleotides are TGTGCCAGCAGGCCTACGCGTGGCCGTATCAACTATGGCTACACCTTC.

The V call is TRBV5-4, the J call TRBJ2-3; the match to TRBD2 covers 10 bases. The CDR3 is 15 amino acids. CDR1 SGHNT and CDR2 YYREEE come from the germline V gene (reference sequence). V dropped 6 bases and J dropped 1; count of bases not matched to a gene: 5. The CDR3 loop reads CASNLGLAGTDTQYF. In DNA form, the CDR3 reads TGTGCCAGCAACCTCGGACTAGCGGGCACAGATACGCAGTATTTT.

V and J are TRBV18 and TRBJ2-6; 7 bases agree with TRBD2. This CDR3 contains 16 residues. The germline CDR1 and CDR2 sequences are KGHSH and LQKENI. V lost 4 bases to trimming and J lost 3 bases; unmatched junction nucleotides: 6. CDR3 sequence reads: CASSLPGGSGANVLTF. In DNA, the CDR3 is TGTGCCAGCTCACTCCCCGGCGGGAGTGGGGCCAACGTCCTGACTTTC.

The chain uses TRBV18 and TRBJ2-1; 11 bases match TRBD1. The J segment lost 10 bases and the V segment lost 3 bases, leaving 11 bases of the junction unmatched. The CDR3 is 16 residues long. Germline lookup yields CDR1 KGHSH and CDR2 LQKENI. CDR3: CASSPLDRGPVGEQFF. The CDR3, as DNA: TGTGCCAGCTCACCCCTGGACAGGGGGCCGGTTGGAGAGCAGTTCTTC.

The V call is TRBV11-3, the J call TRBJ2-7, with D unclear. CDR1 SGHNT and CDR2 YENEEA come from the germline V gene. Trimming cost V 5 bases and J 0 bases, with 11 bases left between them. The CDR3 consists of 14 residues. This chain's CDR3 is CASSPSGGSYEQYF. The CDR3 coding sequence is TGTGCCAGCAGCCCATCCGGTGGCTCCTACGAGCAGTACTTC.

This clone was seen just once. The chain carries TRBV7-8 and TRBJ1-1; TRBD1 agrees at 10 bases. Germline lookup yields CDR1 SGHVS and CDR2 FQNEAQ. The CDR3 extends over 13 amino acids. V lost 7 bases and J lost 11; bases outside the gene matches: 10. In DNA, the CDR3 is TGTGCCAGCACCCTAGCGGCGGGACAGGGGGCTTTCTTT. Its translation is CASTLAAGQGAFF.

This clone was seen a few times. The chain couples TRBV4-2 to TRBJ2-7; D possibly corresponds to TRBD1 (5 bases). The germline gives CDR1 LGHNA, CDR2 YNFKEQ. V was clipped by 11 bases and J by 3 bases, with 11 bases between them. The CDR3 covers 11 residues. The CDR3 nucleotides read TGTGCCGGGAAGGGGCTCTACGAGCAGTACTTC. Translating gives CAGKGLYEQYF.

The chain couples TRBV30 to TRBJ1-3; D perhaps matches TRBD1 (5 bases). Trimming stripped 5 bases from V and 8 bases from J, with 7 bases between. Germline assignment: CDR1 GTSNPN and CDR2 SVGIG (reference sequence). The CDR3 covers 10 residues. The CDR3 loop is CAWAGHTIYF. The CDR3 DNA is TGTGCCTGGGCGGGACACACCATATATTTT.

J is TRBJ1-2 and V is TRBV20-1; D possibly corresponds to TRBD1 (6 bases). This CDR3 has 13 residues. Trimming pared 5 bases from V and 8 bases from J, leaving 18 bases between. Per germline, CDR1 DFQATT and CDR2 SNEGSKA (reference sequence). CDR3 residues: CSAGVTGPEGYTF. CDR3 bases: TGCAGTGCTGGTGTGACAGGCCCTGAGGGCTACACCTTC.

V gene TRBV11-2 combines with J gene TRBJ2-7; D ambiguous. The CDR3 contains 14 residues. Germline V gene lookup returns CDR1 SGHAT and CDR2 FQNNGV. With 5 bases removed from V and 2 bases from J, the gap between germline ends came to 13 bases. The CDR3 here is CASSPNRQAYEQYF. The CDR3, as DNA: TGTGCCAGCAGCCCCAACCGACAAGCCTACGAGCAGTACTTC.

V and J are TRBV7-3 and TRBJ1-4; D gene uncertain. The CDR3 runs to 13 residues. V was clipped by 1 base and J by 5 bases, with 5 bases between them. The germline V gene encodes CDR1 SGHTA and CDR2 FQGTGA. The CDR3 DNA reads TGTGCCAGCAGCTTAAGGAGAAATGAAAAACTGTTTTTT. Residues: CASSLRRNEKLFF. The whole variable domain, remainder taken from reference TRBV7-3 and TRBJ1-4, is GAGVSQTPSNKVTEKGKYVELRCDPISGHTALYWYRQSLGQGPEFLIYFQGTGAADDSGLPNDRFFAVRPEGSVSTLKIQRTERGDSAVYLCASSLRRNEKLFFGSGTQLSVL.

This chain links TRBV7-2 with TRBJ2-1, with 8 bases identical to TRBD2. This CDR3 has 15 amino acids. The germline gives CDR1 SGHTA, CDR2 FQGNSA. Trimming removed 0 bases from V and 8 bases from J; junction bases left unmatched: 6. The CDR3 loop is CASSLAGLASDEQFF. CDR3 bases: TGTGCCAGCAGCTTAGCAGGACTAGCATCAGATGAGCAGTTCTTC. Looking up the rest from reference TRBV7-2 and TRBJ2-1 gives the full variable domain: GAGVSQSPSNKVTEKGKDVELRCDPISGHTALYWYRQSLGQGLEFLIYFQGNSAPDKSGLPSDRFSAERTGGSVSTLTIQRTQQEDSAVYLCASSLAGLASDEQFFGPGTRLTVL.

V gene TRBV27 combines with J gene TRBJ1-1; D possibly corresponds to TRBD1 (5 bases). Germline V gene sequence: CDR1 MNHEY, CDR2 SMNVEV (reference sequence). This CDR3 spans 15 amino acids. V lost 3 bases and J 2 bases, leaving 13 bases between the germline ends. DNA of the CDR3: TGTGCCAGCAGTTTCCTTGACAGCCTTAACACTGAAGCTTTCTTT. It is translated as CASSFLDSLNTEAFF.

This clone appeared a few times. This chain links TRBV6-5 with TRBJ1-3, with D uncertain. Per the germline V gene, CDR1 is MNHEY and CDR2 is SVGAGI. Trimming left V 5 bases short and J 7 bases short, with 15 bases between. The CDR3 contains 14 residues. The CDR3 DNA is TGTGCCAGCAGTCTCGGGGATGTGGAGAACACCATATATTTT. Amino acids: CASSLGDVENTIYF.

The chain's CDR3 is CASSQPTPGDEKLFF. In DNA, the CDR3 is TGTGCCAGCAGCCAACCGACACCGGGAGATGAAAAACTGTTTTTT. The rearrangement links TRBV4-2 to TRBJ1-4, with D unresolved. Trimming took off 2 bases at V and 6 bases at J, with 13 bases between the two ends. The CDR3 runs 15 residues. Germline V gene data show CDR1 as LGHNA and CDR2 as YNFKEQ.

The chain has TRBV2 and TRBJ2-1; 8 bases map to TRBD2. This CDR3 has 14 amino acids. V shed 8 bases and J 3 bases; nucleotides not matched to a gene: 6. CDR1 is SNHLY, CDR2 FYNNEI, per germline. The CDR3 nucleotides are TGTGCCAGCCTTTGGAGCGGGGGCTACAATGAGCAGTTCTTC. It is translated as CASLWSGGYNEQFF.

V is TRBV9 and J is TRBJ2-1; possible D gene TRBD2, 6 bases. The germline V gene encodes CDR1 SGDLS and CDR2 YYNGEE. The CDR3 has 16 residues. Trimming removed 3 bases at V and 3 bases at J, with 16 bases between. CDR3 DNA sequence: TGTGCCAGCAGCGCGCGGGGAGAAAACTACTACAATGAGCAGTTCTTC. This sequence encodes CASSARGENYYNEQFF.

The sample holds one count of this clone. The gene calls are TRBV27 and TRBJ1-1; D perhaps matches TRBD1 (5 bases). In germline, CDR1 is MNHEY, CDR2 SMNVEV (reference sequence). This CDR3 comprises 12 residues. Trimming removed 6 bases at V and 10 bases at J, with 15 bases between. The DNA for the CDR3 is TGTGCCAGCAGCCTAGGGGCTCTCGGAGCTTTCTTT. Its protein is CASSLGALGAFF.

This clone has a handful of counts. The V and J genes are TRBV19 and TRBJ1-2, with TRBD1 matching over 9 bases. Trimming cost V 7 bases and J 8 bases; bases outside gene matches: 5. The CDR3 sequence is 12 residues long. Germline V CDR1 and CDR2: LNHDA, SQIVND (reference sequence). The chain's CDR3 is CASTGTGRGYTF. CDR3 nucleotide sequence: TGTGCCAGTACCGGGACAGGGAGAGGCTACACCTTC.

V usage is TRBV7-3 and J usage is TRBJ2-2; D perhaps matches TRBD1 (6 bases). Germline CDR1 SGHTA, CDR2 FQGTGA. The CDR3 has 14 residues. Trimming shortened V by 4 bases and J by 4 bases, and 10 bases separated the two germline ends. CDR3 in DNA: TGTGCCAGCAGCTACAGGGCGGGCACCGGGGAGCTGTTTTTT. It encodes CASSYRAGTGELFF.